This TCR beta chain was captured in a study of blood T cell repertoires in COVID-19. As for the study in general: T cells, B-cell-depleted T cells, or PBMCs provided the cDNA or gDNA that served as material.

V shed 0 bases and J shed 0 bases, with 9 bases lying between them. Germline V CDR1 and CDR2: SGHRS, YFSETQ. The length of the CDR3 is 15 residues. Original data processing: Estimation of nucleated cell counts relied on the amplification of reference gene primers. Here immunoSEQ multiplex PCR was the method, and the copy in TCRdb shows in-frame clones only, minus some. Clone size and the V and J calls come from that table; the DNA yielded D and trimming. The table includes more than 55,000 clones, around 80% detected once. V usage is TRBV5-1 and J usage is TRBJ1-2, with D possibly matching TRBD1 (6 bases). Specimen: peripheral blood. The receptor was isolated from an elderly woman with acute or convalescent COVID-19. The CDR3 DNA is TGCGCCAGCAGCTTGGACAGGGTATCTAACTATGGCTACACCTTC. It translates to CASSLDRVSNYGYTF. Using reference TRBV5-1 and TRBJ1-2 for the parts outside the CDR3, the full variable domain is KAGVTQTPRYLIKTRGQQVTLSCSPISGHRSVSWYQQTPGQGLQFLFEYFSETQRNKGNFPGRFSGRQFSNSRSEMNVSTLELGDSALYLCASSLDRVSNYGYTFGSGTRLTVV.